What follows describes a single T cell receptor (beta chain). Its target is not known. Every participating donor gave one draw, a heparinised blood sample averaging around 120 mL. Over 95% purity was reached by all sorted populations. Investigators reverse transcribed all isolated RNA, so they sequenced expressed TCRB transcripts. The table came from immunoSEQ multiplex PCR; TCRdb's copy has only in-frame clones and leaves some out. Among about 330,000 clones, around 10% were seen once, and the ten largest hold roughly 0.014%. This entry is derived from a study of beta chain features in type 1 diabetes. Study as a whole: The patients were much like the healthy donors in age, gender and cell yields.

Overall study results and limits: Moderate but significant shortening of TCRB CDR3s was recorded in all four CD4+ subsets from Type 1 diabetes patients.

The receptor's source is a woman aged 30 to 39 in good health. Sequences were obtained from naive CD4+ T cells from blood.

The CDR3 reads CASSPAGQLSYEQYF. The DNA for the CDR3 is TGTGCCAGCAGCCCCGCCGGACAGCTATCCTACGAGCAGTACTTC. V is TRBV7-3 and J is TRBJ2-7; perhaps TRBD1 as D (6 bases). Germline lookup yields CDR1 SGHTA and CDR2 FQGTGA. The CDR3 length is 15 residues. V lost 5 bases and J lost 1, with 15 bases in between.